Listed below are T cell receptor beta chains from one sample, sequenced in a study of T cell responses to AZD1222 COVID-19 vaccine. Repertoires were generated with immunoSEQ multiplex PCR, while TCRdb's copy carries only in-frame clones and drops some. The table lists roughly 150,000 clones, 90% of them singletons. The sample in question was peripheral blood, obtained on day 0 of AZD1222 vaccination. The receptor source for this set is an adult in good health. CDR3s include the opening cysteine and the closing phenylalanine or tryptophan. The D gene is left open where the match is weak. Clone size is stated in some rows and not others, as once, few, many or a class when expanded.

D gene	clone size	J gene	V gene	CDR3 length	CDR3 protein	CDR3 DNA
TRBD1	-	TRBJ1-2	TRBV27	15	CASSFLPTGSYGYTF	TGTGCCAGCAGTTTTCTTCCGACAGGGTCCTATGGCTACACCTTC
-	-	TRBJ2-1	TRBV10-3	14	CAIKMRDRDNEQFF	TGTGCCATCAAAATGCGGGACCGAGACAATGAGCAGTTCTTC
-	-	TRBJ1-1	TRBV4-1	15	CASSQDPRGGTEAFF	TGCGCCAGCAGCCAAGATCCCCGGGGGGGCACTGAAGCTTTCTTT
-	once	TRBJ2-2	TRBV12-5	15	CASGFLVGSTGELFF	TGTGCTAGTGGTTTCTTGGTAGGGAGCACCGGGGAGCTGTTTTTT
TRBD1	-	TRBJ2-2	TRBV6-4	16	CASSDRTGGDTGELFF	TGTGCCAGCAGTGACAGGACAGGGGGCGACACCGGGGAGCTGTTTTTT
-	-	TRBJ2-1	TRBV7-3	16	CASSRSEGSAYNEQFF	TGTGCCAGCAGCCGCTCAGAAGGGAGTGCCTACAATGAGCAGTTCTTC
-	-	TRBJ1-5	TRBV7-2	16	CASSLVAGKQGQPQHF	TGTGCCAGCAGCTTAGTAGCGGGAAAGCAAGGTCAGCCCCAGCATTTT
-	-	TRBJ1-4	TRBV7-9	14	CASSQTTGNEKLFF	TGTGCCAGCAGCCAGACGACAGGAAATGAAAAACTGTTTTTT
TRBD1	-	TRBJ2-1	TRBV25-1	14	CASSTGTAYNEQFF	TGTGCCAGCAGTACGGGGACAGCTTACAATGAGCAGTTCTTC
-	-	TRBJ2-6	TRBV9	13	CASSGRRANVLTF	TGTGCCAGCAGCGGGCGGAGGGCCAACGTCCTGACTTTC
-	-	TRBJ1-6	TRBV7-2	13	CASSRRANSPLHF	TGTGCCAGCAGCCGGCGGGCTAATTCACCCCTCCACTTT
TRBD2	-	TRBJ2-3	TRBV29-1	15	CSVPRTSGITDTQYF	TGCAGCGTCCCTCGGACTAGCGGAATCACAGATACGCAGTATTTT
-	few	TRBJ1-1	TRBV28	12	CASSLGYTEAFF	TGTGCCAGCAGTTTGGGCTACACTGAAGCTTTCTTT
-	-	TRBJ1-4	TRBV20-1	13	CSASRQANEKLFF	TGCAGTGCTAGTAGACAGGCTAATGAAAAACTGTTTTTT
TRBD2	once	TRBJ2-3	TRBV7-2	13	CASSARLAGEQYF	TGTGCCAGCAGCGCCCGACTAGCGGGGGAGCAGTATTTT
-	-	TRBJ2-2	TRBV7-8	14	CASRLDANTGELFF	TGTGCCAGCAGGTTAGATGCGAACACCGGGGAGCTGTTTTTT
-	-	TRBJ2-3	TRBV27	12	CASSPSTDTQYF	TGTGCCAGCAGTCCCAGCACAGATACGCAGTATTTT
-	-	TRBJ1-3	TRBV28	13	CASSFSAGNTIYF	TGTGCCAGCAGTTTTTCTGCCGGAAACACCATATATTTT
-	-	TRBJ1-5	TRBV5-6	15	CASSLGHNSNQPQHF	TGTGCCAGCAGCTTGGGTCATAATAGCAATCAGCCCCAGCATTTT
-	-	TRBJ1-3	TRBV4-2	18	CASSQVWRQRDSGNTIYF	TGTGCCAGCAGCCAAGTATGGCGACAGCGAGACTCTGGAAACACCATATATTTT
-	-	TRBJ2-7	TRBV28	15	CASSLYQASPYEQYF	TGTGCCAGCAGTTTATATCAGGCATCTCCCTACGAGCAGTACTTC
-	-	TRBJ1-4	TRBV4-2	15	CASSQNPHGLEKLFF	TGTGCCAGCAGCCAGAACCCACACGGGCTCGAAAAACTGTTTTTT
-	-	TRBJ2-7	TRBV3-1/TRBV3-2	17	CASSPEPWETDTYEQYF	TGTGCCAGCAGCCCTGAACCGTGGGAGACAGATACCTACGAGCAGTACTTC
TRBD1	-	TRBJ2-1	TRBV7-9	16	CASSPPRTGVYNEQFF	TGTGCCAGCAGCCCGCCAAGGACAGGGGTCTACAATGAGCAGTTCTTC
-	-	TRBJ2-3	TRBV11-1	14	CASSLVSRTDTQYF	TGTGCCAGCAGCTTAGTCTCGAGGACAGATACGCAGTATTTT
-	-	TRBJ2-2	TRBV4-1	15	CASSQELSIAGELFF	TGCGCCAGCAGCCAAGAACTGTCCATCGCCGGGGAGCTGTTTTTT
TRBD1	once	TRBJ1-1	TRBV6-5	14	CASRKDRVSTEAFF	TGTGCCAGCAGGAAGGACAGGGTGTCCACTGAAGCTTTCTTT
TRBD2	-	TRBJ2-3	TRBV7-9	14	CASSIGTSVDTQYF	TGTGCCAGCAGCATCGGGACTAGCGTAGATACGCAGTATTTT
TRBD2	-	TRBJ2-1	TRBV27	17	CASSVTSGRAGDNEQFF	TGTGCCAGCAGTGTCACTAGCGGGAGGGCGGGGGACAATGAGCAGTTCTTC
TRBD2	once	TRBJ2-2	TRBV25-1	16	CASSEWTSGTHGELFF	TGTGCCAGCAGTGAATGGACTAGCGGGACTCACGGGGAGCTGTTTTTT
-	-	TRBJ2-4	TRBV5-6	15	CASNTNGASKNIQYF	TGTGCCAGCAACACTAACGGGGCCTCCAAAAACATTCAGTACTTC
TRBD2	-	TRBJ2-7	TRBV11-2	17	CASSLTGGFQGLNEQYF	TGTGCCAGCAGCTTAACGGGGGGGTTTCAGGGACTAAACGAGCAGTACTTC
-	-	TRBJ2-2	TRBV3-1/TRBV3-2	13	CASSQVEKGELFF	TGTGCCAGCAGCCAAGTGGAGAAGGGGGAGCTGTTTTTT
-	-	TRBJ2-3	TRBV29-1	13	CSVASQNTDTQYF	TGCAGCGTTGCAAGCCAAAACACAGATACGCAGTATTTT
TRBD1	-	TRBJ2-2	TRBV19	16	CASSPTGRGNTGELFF	TGTGCCAGTAGTCCGACAGGGAGAGGGAACACCGGGGAGCTGTTTTTT
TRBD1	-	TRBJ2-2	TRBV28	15	CASSLGQAVTGELFF	TGTGCCAGCAGCCTGGGACAGGCCGTCACCGGGGAGCTGTTTTTT